This TCR beta chain was sequenced during a study of regulatory T cells in long-lasting Graves disease. Background on the study: Patients newly diagnosed with Graves' had been on antithyroid drugs for under 3 months.

Germline loops: CDR1 SGHNT, CDR2 YYREEE (reference sequence). The CDR3 contains 14 residues. Trimming took off 0 bases at V and 0 bases at J, with 7 bases between the two ends. HTBI primers from iRepertoire and Arm-PCR of CDR3 regions yielded the TCR beta libraries. TCRdb reprocessed the multiplex PCR reads via MiXCR and lists one record per CDR3 protein. The sample contains about 620,000 distinct CDR3 sequences, 15% to 20% of which appear only once. The sample's time point: newly diagnosed GD, antithyroid drugs for less than 3 months. With RNA extracted from PBMCs as input, the TCR library was made. The data also belong to a second study, concerning T cells in Graves' hyperthyroidism and ophthalmopathy. Turning to that study: Researchers found most expanded thyroid clonotypes above 0.001 in blood as well.

This chain links TRBV5-4 with TRBJ2-7; D is uncertain. The sequences come from peripheral blood mononuclear cells (PBMCs), collected at new diagnosis, from a patient treated with antithyroid drugs. This clonotype originated in a woman aged 25-40 years with Graves disease. The DNA of the CDR3 is TGTGCCAGCAGCTTGGCCGACCGCTCCTACGAGCAGTACTTC. Translating it yields CASSLADRSYEQYF.